A selection of T cell receptor beta chains follows, all from one sample in a study of blood T cell repertoires in COVID-19. Sequenced by immunoSEQ multiplex PCR; TCRdb stores in-frame clones only, minus some. This sample has over 30,000 clones; roughly 78% occur once, and the top ten carry approximately 41%. The sample was peripheral blood. The receptors derive from a man aged 80 or over with active or convalescent COVID-19. Both conserved end residues are part of each CDR3. D genes are given only for firm matches. For some rows the clone size is stated as once, few or many, or as a class when expanded; others skip it.

>TRBV28|.|.|TRBJ1-2
CASAVNYGYTF
TGTGCCAGCGCAGTTAACTATGGCTACACCTTC
>TRBV9|.|.|TRBJ2-7
CASSVSPGTYEQYF
TGTGCCAGCAGCGTTTCCCCGGGAACCTACGAGCAGTACTTC
>TRBV27|.|.|TRBJ1-2
CASSTQRSVTYGYTF
TGTGCCAGCAGTACCCAGCGTTCTGTCACGTATGGCTACACCTTC
>TRBV4-1|.|TRBD2|TRBJ2-2
CASSQTGTRSTGELFF
TGCGCCAGCAGCCAAACCGGGACTAGAAGCACCGGGGAGCTGTTTTTT
>TRBV6-6|.|TRBD2|TRBJ2-4
CASSPWGGRGAKNIQYF
TGTGCCAGCAGTCCATGGGGCGGGAGGGGAGCCAAAAACATTCAGTACTTC
>TRBV28|.|.|TRBJ2-4
CASRGQQKNIQYF
TGTGCCAGCAGAGGACAGCAAAAAAACATTCAGTACTTC
>TRBV7-3|once|TRBD2|TRBJ2-1
CASSLLAGGNNEQFF
TGTGCCAGCAGCCTACTAGCGGGAGGCAACAATGAGCAGTTCTTC
>TRBV20-1|.|.|TRBJ1-2
CSVRALEGYTF
TGCAGTGTGAGGGCCCTCGAGGGCTACACCTTC
>TRBV19|few|.|TRBJ1-1
CASSNSGKAEAFF
TGTGCCAGTAGTAATTCGGGTAAAGCTGAAGCTTTCTTT
>TRBV7-3|.|.|TRBJ2-1
CASSLNRAGYNEQFF
TGTGCCAGCAGCTTAAATCGAGCGGGTTACAATGAGCAGTTCTTC
>TRBV19|few|.|TRBJ2-1
CASSMASGYNEQFF
TGTGCCAGTAGTATGGCTAGTGGGTACAATGAGCAGTTCTTC
>TRBV19|.|TRBD1|TRBJ2-3
CASSNRDRVADTQYF
TGTGCCAGTAGTAACCGGGACAGGGTGGCAGATACGCAGTATTTT
>TRBV11-3|few|TRBD1|TRBJ2-7
CASSFGQGSYEQYF
TGTGCCAGCAGCTTCGGACAGGGCTCCTACGAGCAGTACTTC
>TRBV6-2/TRBV6-3|.|TRBD2|TRBJ2-1
CASSLPSGGLNEQFF
TGTGCCAGCAGTCTCCCTAGCGGGGGCCTCAATGAGCAGTTCTTC
>TRBV11-3|.|.|TRBJ2-1
CASSFDSSYNEQFF
TGTGCCAGCAGCTTTGACAGTTCCTACAATGAGCAGTTCTTC
>TRBV2|once|TRBD1|TRBJ2-6
CASSDPGTGVNSGANVLTF
TGTGCCAGCAGTGACCCGGGGACAGGTGTTAACTCTGGGGCCAACGTCCTGACTTTC
>TRBV24-1|.|.|TRBJ1-2
CATSDSLEHGYTF
TGTGCCACCAGTGATTCCTTGGAGCATGGCTACACCTTC
>TRBV18|.|.|TRBJ1-2
CASSQRTGTKTNYGYTF
TGTGCCAGCTCGCAACGTACAGGGACAAAAACTAACTATGGCTACACCTTC
>TRBV24-1|.|.|TRBJ2-2
CATSDFRDIDGELFF
TGTGCCACCAGTGATTTCCGGGACATCGATGGGGAGCTGTTTTTT
>TRBV6-6|.|TRBD2|TRBJ2-3
CASRREGADTQYF
TGTGCCAGCAGGCGGGAGGGCGCAGATACGCAGTATTTT
>TRBV6-5|.|.|TRBJ1-4
CASSRQHATNEKLFF
TGTGCCAGCAGTAGACAGCACGCAACTAATGAAAAACTGTTTTTT
>TRBV5-1|once|.|TRBJ2-1
CASSSTSSPWNEQFF
TGCGCCAGCAGTTCTACTAGCAGTCCATGGAATGAGCAGTTCTTC
>TRBV6-1|.|.|TRBJ2-3
CASSENRGTDTQYF
TGTGCCAGCAGTGAAAACAGGGGCACAGATACGCAGTATTTT
>TRBV4-1|once|TRBD1|TRBJ1-4
CASSRPLRDRGEKLFF
TGCGCCAGCAGCCGACCTCTCCGGGACAGGGGCGAAAAACTGTTTTTT
>TRBV30|.|TRBD1|TRBJ2-1
CAWSRGQGFDEQFF
TGTGCCTGGAGTCGGGGACAGGGGTTCGATGAGCAGTTCTTC